This T cell receptor (beta chain) was captured in a study of PD-L1 blockade in urothelial cancer. Study-wide context: Reported median T cell count for blood samples was some 140,000. Findings and caveats of the study: Durable-benefit cases showed more tumor-associated blood clone expansion at 3 weeks.

On this clone: Its antigen is still unknown.

Some clones are missing from TCRdb's copy, which holds only in-frame ones; the method was immunoSEQ multiplex PCR. The sample comprises tens of thousands of clones, 80% of which are singletons, and 2% to 2.5% rests with the top ten. This specimen was PBMCs, taken around atezolizumab (anti-PD-L1) treatment. The TCR originated in a man aged 50 to 60 with urothelial cancer.

This CDR3 reads CASSTSHRASNEKLFF. The CDR3 DNA is TGTGCCAGTAGTACGTCCCACAGGGCTTCTAATGAAAAACTGTTTTTT. The rearrangement joins TRBV19 to TRBJ1-4; a weak D match, TRBD1 (6 bases). The CDR3 contains 16 residues. CDR1 LNHDA and CDR2 SQIVND come from the germline V gene (reference sequence). V gave up 4 bases and J gave up 3 bases, with 15 bases separating them.